The rows below give T cell receptor beta chains drawn from one sample of a study of T cell repertoires in cytomegalovirus infection. TCRdb processed the reads anew with MiXCR; each CDR3 protein has one entry. The sample lists approximately 550,000 distinct CDR3 sequences, 15% to 20% occurring once. What was sequenced was CD8+ T cells from PBMCs. The source is a human donor in good health (CMV status not recorded). Some clones in this sample may be carry-over from other donors' samples. The CDR3 runs from the conserved cysteine through the conserved F or W. The D gene is left open where the match is weak. The size field is filled for only some rows; it gives once, few, many or a size class.

v_call: TRBV7-2
j_call: TRBJ2-5
clone_size: many
d_call: .
cdr3_nt: TGTGCCAGCAGCCCCGTATCGGGGTTGCAAGAGACCCAGTACTTC
cdr3_aa: CASSPVSGLQETQYF

v_call: TRBV9
j_call: TRBJ2-7
clone_size: .
d_call: TRBD2
cdr3_nt: TGTGCCAGCAGTGCAACTAGCGGGGCCGCCTACGAGCAGTACTTC
cdr3_aa: CASSATSGAAYEQYF

v_call: TRBV3-1
j_call: TRBJ2-7
clone_size: .
d_call: TRBD1
cdr3_nt: TGTGCCAGCAGCCAAGATAGGAGACAGGGGAACGAGCAGTACTTC
cdr3_aa: CASSQDRRQGNEQYF

v_call: TRBV24-1
j_call: TRBJ2-1
clone_size: .
d_call: .
cdr3_nt: TGTGCCACCAGTCTCGGCAATGAGCAGTTCTTC
cdr3_aa: CATSLGNEQFF

v_call: TRBV2
j_call: TRBJ1-1
clone_size: .
d_call: TRBD1
cdr3_nt: TGTGCCAGCAGTGAAGCCGAGGGGGCGCGTTTCCCTGAAGCTTTCTTT
cdr3_aa: CASSEAEGARFPEAFF

v_call: TRBV5-1
j_call: TRBJ2-2
clone_size: few
d_call: TRBD1
cdr3_nt: TGCGCCAGCAGCAAACAGGGGGCTGACACCGGGGAGCTGTTTTTT
cdr3_aa: CASSKQGADTGELFF

v_call: TRBV27
j_call: TRBJ2-7
clone_size: .
d_call: .
cdr3_nt: TGTGCCAGCAGTTTATCTGGGCCAGGATACGAGCAGTACTTC
cdr3_aa: CASSLSGPGYEQYF

v_call: TRBV6-1
j_call: TRBJ2-7
clone_size: few
d_call: TRBD1
cdr3_nt: TGTGCCAGCAGTGAAATAGTCACCGGGACAGGCTACGAGCAGTACTTC
cdr3_aa: CASSEIVTGTGYEQYF

v_call: TRBV12-3/TRBV12-4
j_call: TRBJ1-2
clone_size: many
d_call: TRBD1
cdr3_nt: TGTGCCAGCAGCCTCTCCCCGGCAGGGGGGTACTATGGCTACACCTTC
cdr3_aa: CASSLSPAGGYYGYTF

v_call: TRBV27
j_call: TRBJ2-3
clone_size: many
d_call: TRBD1
cdr3_nt: TGTGCCAGCAGCAGGGGGCGCATAACAGATACGCAGTATTTT
cdr3_aa: CASSRGRITDTQYF

v_call: TRBV6-4
j_call: TRBJ2-5
clone_size: .
d_call: .
cdr3_nt: TGTGCCAGCTATAGTCAAGAGACCCAGTACTTC
cdr3_aa: CASYSQETQYF

v_call: TRBV28
j_call: TRBJ2-3
clone_size: .
d_call: .
cdr3_nt: TGTGCCAGCAGTTCAGACCCGGAGGGAGATACGCAGTATTTT
cdr3_aa: CASSSDPEGDTQYF

v_call: TRBV6-1
j_call: TRBJ2-3
clone_size: .
d_call: TRBD1
cdr3_nt: TGTGCCAGCAGGGACAGCATACAGGGGCCCAGCACAGATACGCAGTATTTT
cdr3_aa: CASRDSIQGPSTDTQYF

v_call: TRBV5-1
j_call: TRBJ1-2
clone_size: .
d_call: .
cdr3_nt: TGCGCCAGCAGTGCCGGCAGCTATGGCTACACCTTC
cdr3_aa: CASSAGSYGYTF

v_call: TRBV28
j_call: TRBJ2-7
clone_size: .
d_call: TRBD2
cdr3_nt: TGTGCCAGCACCCCACGACTAGCGGGAGTCGCCGAGCAGTACTTC
cdr3_aa: CASTPRLAGVAEQYF

v_call: TRBV27
j_call: TRBJ2-3
clone_size: many
d_call: .
cdr3_nt: TGTGCCAGCAGTCACCGAGGCAGGGGGGGCACAGATACGCAGTATTTT
cdr3_aa: CASSHRGRGGTDTQYF

v_call: TRBV7-8
j_call: TRBJ2-3
clone_size: many
d_call: TRBD2
cdr3_nt: TGTGCCAGCACCGCTAGCGGGAGGGCCCGCCCAGATACGCAGTATTTT
cdr3_aa: CASTASGRARPDTQYF

v_call: TRBV7-9
j_call: TRBJ1-3
clone_size: .
d_call: .
cdr3_nt: TGTGCCAGCTTTCAGGGGACTGTAAACACCATATATTTT
cdr3_aa: CASFQGTVNTIYF

v_call: TRBV12-5
j_call: TRBJ1-4
clone_size: many
d_call: TRBD1
cdr3_nt: TGTGCTAGTGGTTTGGTACTAGTGGGGACAGGGAATGAAAAACTGTTTTTT
cdr3_aa: CASGLVLVGTGNEKLFF

v_call: TRBV12-5
j_call: TRBJ2-1
clone_size: .
d_call: TRBD2
cdr3_nt: TGTGCTAGTGCCCGGGAGCGGGGGGGCATTGAGCAGTTCTTC
cdr3_aa: CASARERGGIEQFF

v_call: TRBV5-6
j_call: TRBJ2-5
clone_size: few
d_call: .
cdr3_nt: TGTGCCAGCAGCTTGGCGGTGGGGCAGGAGACCCAGTACTTC
cdr3_aa: CASSLAVGQETQYF

v_call: TRBV7-6
j_call: TRBJ2-1
clone_size: many
d_call: .
cdr3_nt: TGTGCCAGCAGCTTTAATCGGAATGAGGTTCGGTTCAATGAGCAGTTCTTC
cdr3_aa: CASSFNRNEVRFNEQFF

v_call: TRBV6-1
j_call: TRBJ1-1
clone_size: many
d_call: .
cdr3_nt: TGTGCCAGCAGTCCCACAGGGACTAGGGGCACTGAAGCTTTCTTT
cdr3_aa: CASSPTGTRGTEAFF

v_call: TRBV6-1
j_call: TRBJ2-7
clone_size: few
d_call: .
cdr3_nt: TGTGCCAGCAGTAAGGACGTCTACGAGCAGTACTTC
cdr3_aa: CASSKDVYEQYF

v_call: TRBV28
j_call: TRBJ2-1
clone_size: many
d_call: TRBD1
cdr3_nt: TGTGCCAGCAGTTTTTATCTCGAGGGCGACAGGGGGAACTACAATGAGCAGTTCTTC
cdr3_aa: CASSFYLEGDRGNYNEQFF

v_call: TRBV28
j_call: TRBJ2-5
clone_size: many
d_call: TRBD1
cdr3_nt: TGTGCCAGCAGTTTCCGGACAGGGGGCAAAGAGACCCAGTACTTC
cdr3_aa: CASSFRTGGKETQYF

v_call: TRBV10-2
j_call: TRBJ2-7
clone_size: many
d_call: .
cdr3_nt: TGCGCCAGCAGACCGGACAGATCCTACGAGCAGTACTTC
cdr3_aa: CASRPDRSYEQYF

v_call: TRBV11-2
j_call: TRBJ2-1
clone_size: many
d_call: TRBD2
cdr3_nt: TGTGCCAGCAGCTCCCGACTAGCGGAGGCGGACTACAATGAGCAGTTCTTC
cdr3_aa: CASSSRLAEADYNEQFF

v_call: TRBV5-8
j_call: TRBJ1-6
clone_size: .
d_call: .
cdr3_nt: TGTGCCAGCAGCTTTGTTACAGCGTATTCACCCCTCCACTTT
cdr3_aa: CASSFVTAYSPLHF

v_call: TRBV30
j_call: TRBJ1-1
clone_size: .
d_call: .
cdr3_nt: TGTGCCTGGAGTGTACTTGCTGAAGCTTTATTT
cdr3_aa: CAWSVLAEALF

v_call: TRBV11-2
j_call: TRBJ2-7
clone_size: many
d_call: TRBD2
cdr3_nt: TGTGCCAGCAGCTTCGTTAGCGGGGGGCCCGAAGAGCAGTACTTC
cdr3_aa: CASSFVSGGPEEQYF

v_call: TRBV12-3/TRBV12-4
j_call: TRBJ2-3
clone_size: .
d_call: TRBD2
cdr3_nt: TGTGCCAGCAGTCCTTATCTTAGCGGGAGTGGGGATACGCAGTATTTT
cdr3_aa: CASSPYLSGSGDTQYF

v_call: TRBV11-2
j_call: TRBJ2-5
clone_size: many
d_call: TRBD2
cdr3_nt: TGTGCCAGCAGCTTAGGTCTCGGGAGGGCCCAAGAGACCCAGTACTTC
cdr3_aa: CASSLGLGRAQETQYF

v_call: TRBV27
j_call: TRBJ2-3
clone_size: few
d_call: TRBD2
cdr3_nt: TGTGCCAGCAGTTTATACAGACTAGCGGGGACTAGCACAGATACGCAGTATTTT
cdr3_aa: CASSLYRLAGTSTDTQYF

v_call: TRBV4-1
j_call: TRBJ1-6
clone_size: many
d_call: TRBD1
cdr3_nt: TGCGCCAGCAGCCATTTACGGACAGGGCCCGGGAGGGATTCACCCCTCCACTTT
cdr3_aa: CASSHLRTGPGRDSPLHF

v_call: TRBV9
j_call: TRBJ2-7
clone_size: .
d_call: .
cdr3_nt: TGTGCCAGCAGCGCTGGGGGGACGGACTCCTACGAGCAGTACTTC
cdr3_aa: CASSAGGTDSYEQYF

v_call: TRBV12-3/TRBV12-4
j_call: TRBJ2-3
clone_size: many
d_call: TRBD2
cdr3_nt: TGTGCCAGCAGTTTAAGGGGACTAGTTTCGGGGGATACGCAGTATTTT
cdr3_aa: CASSLRGLVSGDTQYF

v_call: TRBV7-2
j_call: TRBJ2-1
clone_size: many
d_call: TRBD2
cdr3_nt: TGTGCCAGCAGCTTTTTGGGACTAGCGTACAATGAGCAGTTCTTC
cdr3_aa: CASSFLGLAYNEQFF

v_call: TRBV28
j_call: TRBJ2-1
clone_size: .
d_call: .
cdr3_nt: TGTGCCAGCAGGGACCCCCCCTCCTACAATGAGCAGTTCTTC
cdr3_aa: CASRDPPSYNEQFF

v_call: TRBV12-5
j_call: TRBJ1-2
clone_size: many
d_call: .
cdr3_nt: TGTGCTAGTGGTTTGGGGGCTGCACAGGGATCCTGGGGCTACACCTTC
cdr3_aa: CASGLGAAQGSWGYTF

v_call: TRBV7-9
j_call: TRBJ1-2
clone_size: many
d_call: TRBD1
cdr3_nt: TGTGCCAGCAGCAGAGACGACAGGGCGAAGGGCTACACCTTC
cdr3_aa: CASSRDDRAKGYTF

v_call: TRBV4-2
j_call: TRBJ2-7
clone_size: .
d_call: .
cdr3_nt: TGTGCCAGCAGCCATCGTTCTTCCATCCCTGACGAGCAGTACTTC
cdr3_aa: CASSHRSSIPDEQYF

v_call: TRBV19
j_call: TRBJ1-1
clone_size: .
d_call: .
cdr3_nt: TGTGCCAGTAGTATGAGGGGGATAATGAACACTGAAGCTTTCTTT
cdr3_aa: CASSMRGIMNTEAFF

v_call: TRBV4-1
j_call: TRBJ2-1
clone_size: few
d_call: TRBD2
cdr3_nt: TGCGCCAGCAGCCAACATACACCTAGCGGGGGGCCCAATGAGCAGTTCTTC
cdr3_aa: CASSQHTPSGGPNEQFF

v_call: TRBV7-9
j_call: TRBJ1-1
clone_size: many
d_call: TRBD1
cdr3_nt: TGTGCCAGCAGCTCACCCAGCACACAGGGGTCGAACACTGAAGCTTTCTTT
cdr3_aa: CASSSPSTQGSNTEAFF

v_call: TRBV20-1
j_call: TRBJ2-1
clone_size: .
d_call: TRBD2
cdr3_nt: TGCAGTGCTGGAAGCGGGAGTTACAATGAGCAGTTCTTC
cdr3_aa: CSAGSGSYNEQFF

v_call: TRBV5-4
j_call: TRBJ2-7
clone_size: few
d_call: TRBD2
cdr3_nt: TGTGCCAGCAGCGGGGGACTAGCGGGAGGCTACGAGCAGTACTTC
cdr3_aa: CASSGGLAGGYEQYF

v_call: TRBV15
j_call: TRBJ1-1
clone_size: few
d_call: .
cdr3_nt: TGTGCCACCAGCATCGGAGGGTTTAACACTGAAGCTTTCTTT
cdr3_aa: CATSIGGFNTEAFF

v_call: TRBV7-9
j_call: TRBJ2-2
clone_size: many
d_call: TRBD1
cdr3_nt: TGTGCCAGCAGCGTATTACCGGGGGTGACAGGGGGCACCGGGGAGCTGTTTTTT
cdr3_aa: CASSVLPGVTGGTGELFF

v_call: TRBV7-9
j_call: TRBJ1-1
clone_size: many
d_call: TRBD1
cdr3_nt: TGTGCCAGCAGCCTCGGGACAGGGGTTGTTGGCACTGAAGCTTTCTTT
cdr3_aa: CASSLGTGVVGTEAFF